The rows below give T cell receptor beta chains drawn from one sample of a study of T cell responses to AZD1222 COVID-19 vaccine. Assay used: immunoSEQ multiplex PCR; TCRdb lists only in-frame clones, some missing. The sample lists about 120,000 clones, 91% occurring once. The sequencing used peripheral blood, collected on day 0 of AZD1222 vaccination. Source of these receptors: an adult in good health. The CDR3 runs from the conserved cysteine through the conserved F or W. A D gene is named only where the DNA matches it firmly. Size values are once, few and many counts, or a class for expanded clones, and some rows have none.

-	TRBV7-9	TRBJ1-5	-	CASSLAPGEPQHF	TGTGCCAGCAGCCTCGCTCCCGGGGAGCCCCAGCATTTT
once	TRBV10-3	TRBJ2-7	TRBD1	CAISESNRGPKPYEQYF	TGTGCCATCAGTGAGTCGAACAGGGGTCCCAAACCCTACGAGCAGTACTTC
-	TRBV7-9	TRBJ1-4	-	CASSTWGATNEKLFF	TGTGCCAGCAGCACCTGGGGTGCAACTAATGAAAAACTGTTTTTT
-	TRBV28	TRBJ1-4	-	CASSTTTTGRREKLFF	TGTGCCAGCAGTACCACCACGACAGGCCGCCGGGAAAAACTGTTTTTT
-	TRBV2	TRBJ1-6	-	CASSERRALHF	TGTGCCAGCAGTGAACGGCGGGCCCTCCACTTT
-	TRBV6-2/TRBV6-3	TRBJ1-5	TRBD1	CASSQVTGYSNQPQHF	TGTGCCAGCAGCCAAGTGACAGGGTATAGCAATCAGCCCCAGCATTTT
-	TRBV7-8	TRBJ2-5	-	CASSLQETQYF	TGTGCCAGCAGCCTCCAAGAGACCCAGTACTTC
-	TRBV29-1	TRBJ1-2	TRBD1	CSVEDGTGKGYTF	TGCAGCGTTGAAGATGGGACAGGGAAAGGCTACACCTTC
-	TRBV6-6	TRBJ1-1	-	CASSKVGSEAFF	TGTGCCAGCAGTAAGGTTGGGTCTGAAGCTTTCTTT
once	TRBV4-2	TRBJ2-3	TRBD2	CASSQGAGGQGADTQYF	TGTGCCAGCAGCCAAGGAGCGGGGGGGCAAGGCGCAGATACGCAGTATTTT
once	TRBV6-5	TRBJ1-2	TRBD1	CASRQTGGGYGYTF	TGTGCCAGCAGGCAGACAGGGGGCGGCTATGGCTACACCTTC
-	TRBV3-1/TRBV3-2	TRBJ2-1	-	CASSQEGRRNYNEQFF	TGTGCCAGCAGCCAAGAGGGACGGAGAAACTACAATGAGCAGTTCTTC
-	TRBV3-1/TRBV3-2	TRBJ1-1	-	CASSQDRGWTEAFF	TGTGCCAGCAGCCAAGATCGGGGTTGGACTGAAGCTTTCTTT
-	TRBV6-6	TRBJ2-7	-	CASSPTAYEQYF	TGTGCCAGCAGTCCTACCGCCTACGAGCAGTACTTC
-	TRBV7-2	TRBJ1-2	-	CASSLAAGDGYTF	TGTGCCAGCAGCTTAGCGGCGGGGGATGGCTACACCTTC
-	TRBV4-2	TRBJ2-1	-	CASSQGSYNEQFF	TGTGCCAGCAGCCAAGGCTCCTACAATGAGCAGTTCTTC
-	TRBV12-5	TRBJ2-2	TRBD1	CASGDPGQANTGELFF	TGTGCTAGTGGTGACCCGGGACAGGCGAACACCGGGGAGCTGTTTTTT
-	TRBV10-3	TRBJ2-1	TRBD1	CAISVVARGRDEQFF	TGTGCCATCAGTGTCGTTGCCAGGGGGCGCGATGAGCAGTTCTTC
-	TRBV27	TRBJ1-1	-	CASSLLSGQMNTEAFF	TGTGCCAGCAGTTTATTATCTGGACAGATGAACACTGAAGCTTTCTTT
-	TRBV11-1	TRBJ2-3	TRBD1	CASSSRTGSTDTQYF	TGTGCCAGCAGCTCCAGGACAGGGAGCACAGATACGCAGTATTTT
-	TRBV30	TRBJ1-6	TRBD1	CAWSIGDRGGSPLHF	TGTGCCTGGAGTATTGGAGACAGGGGTGGCTCACCCCTCCACTTT
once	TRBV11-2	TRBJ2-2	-	CASSLLRTGELFF	TGTGCCAGCAGCTTACTGCGGACCGGGGAGCTGTTTTTT
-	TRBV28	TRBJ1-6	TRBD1	CASSVTGEGSPLHF	TGTGCCAGCAGTGTAACAGGGGAGGGATCACCCCTCCACTTT
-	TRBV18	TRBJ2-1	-	CASSHSGGGNEQFF	TGTGCCAGCTCACATTCTGGAGGGGGGAATGAGCAGTTCTTC
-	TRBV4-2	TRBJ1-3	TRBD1	CASSQELGGRGRISSGNTIYF	TGTGCCAGCAGCCAAGAGCTCGGCGGCAGGGGGCGAATTAGCTCTGGAAACACCATATATTTT
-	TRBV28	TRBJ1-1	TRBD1	CASSLLLRGQRTEAFF	TGTGCCAGCAGTTTGCTGCTCAGGGGGCAACGCACTGAAGCTTTCTTT
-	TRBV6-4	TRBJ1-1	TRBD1	CASSDSEGTASKAFF	TGTGCCAGCAGTGACTCGGAGGGGACAGCCAGCAAAGCTTTCTTT
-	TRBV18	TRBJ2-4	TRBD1	CASSPGTGENIQYF	TGTGCCAGCTCTCCGGGGACAGGGGAAAACATTCAGTACTTC
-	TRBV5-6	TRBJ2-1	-	CASRVNNEQFF	TGTGCCAGCAGAGTAAACAATGAGCAGTTCTTC
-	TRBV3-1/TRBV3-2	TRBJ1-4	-	CASSQGVNEKLFF	TGTGCCAGCAGCCAAGGCGTGAATGAAAAACTGTTTTTT
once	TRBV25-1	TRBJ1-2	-	CASSLTGNYGYTF	TGTGCCAGCAGTCTGACGGGAAACTATGGCTACACCTTC
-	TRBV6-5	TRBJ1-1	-	CATGTLLNTEAFF	TGTGCCACCGGGACACTTCTGAACACTGAAGCTTTCTTT
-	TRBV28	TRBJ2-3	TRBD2	CLAGGTDTQYF	TGTCTGGCGGGAGGGACAGATACGCAGTATTTT
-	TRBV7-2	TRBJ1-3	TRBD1	CASSLGAGGALGNTIYF	TGTGCCAGCAGCTTAGGGGCAGGGGGCGCGCTTGGAAACACCATATATTTT
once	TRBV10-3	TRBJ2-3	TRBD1	CAISESGTGATDTQYF	TGTGCCATCAGTGAGTCGGGGACAGGGGCCACAGATACGCAGTATTTT
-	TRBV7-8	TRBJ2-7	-	CASSLTGTAGYEQYF	TGTGCCAGCAGCTTAACCGGGACAGCGGGCTACGAGCAGTACTTC